The next 32 T cell receptor beta chains were all read from a single sample in a study of cytomegalovirus exposure and HLA in healthy donors. PCR involved 60 Vbeta and 13 Jbeta primers. The table came from immunoSEQ multiplex PCR; TCRdb's copy has only in-frame clones and leaves some out. The sample yields fewer than 200,000 clones, over 70% seen once. Sequenced sample: PBMCs. These TCRs come from a man in his forties in good health and CMV-seronegative.

The chain links TRBV4-3 to TRBJ2-3, with D maybe TRBD2 (5 bases). Trimming left V 2 bases short and J 1 base short, with 16 bases between. The CDR3 has 17 residues. Germline CDR1 LGHNA, CDR2 YSLEER. The CDR3 DNA reads as TGCGCCAGCAGCCAAAAACCCCAAGAGAGGGGCACAGATACGCAGTATTTT. It yields the protein CASSQKPQERGTDTQYF.

This clone was found a few times. This chain joins TRBV5-6 and TRBJ2-3; 7 bases map to TRBD2. V was clipped by 2 bases and J by 2 bases; unmatched bases: 5. The CDR3 runs 15 residues. Germline CDR1 reads SGHDT; CDR2 reads YYEEEE. The CDR3 region has the DNA TGTGCCAGCAGCTTCCGCGGGGGACTCACAGATACGCAGTATTTT. It yields the protein CASSFRGGLTDTQYF.

The V and J genes are TRBV21-1 and TRBJ1-3. TRBV21-1 is annotated as a pseudogene. This CDR3 spans 17 amino acids. The CDR3 spells CASSKVPGRDHGNTIYF. The CDR3 DNA follows: TGTGCCAGCAGCAAAGTTCCAGGGAGGGATCACGGAAACACCATATATTTT.

This clone has just one count. This rearrangement joins TRBV18 to TRBJ1-5; D may be TRBD1 (6 bases). The V gene lost 5 bases and the J gene lost 7 bases, with 12 bases spanning the gap. Germline CDR1 and CDR2: KGHSH and LQKENI. This CDR3 is 13 amino acids long. The chain's CDR3 is CASSSGAQQPQHF. CDR3 DNA: TGTGCCAGCTCATCAGGGGCCCAACAGCCCCAGCATTTT. Full variable domain (missing parts from reference TRBV18 and TRBJ1-5): NAGVMQNPRHLVRRRGQEARLRCSPMKGHSHVYWYRQLPEEGLKFMVYLQKENIIDESGMPKERFSAEFPKEGPSILRIQQVVRGDSAAYFCASSSGAQQPQHFGDGTRLSIL.

V and J are TRBV2 and TRBJ2-7; 7 nucleotides line up with TRBD1. Looked up from germline, CDR1 is SNHLY and CDR2 is FYNNEI. The CDR3 is 16 residues long. V lost 5 bases to trimming and J lost 0 bases; unmatched junction nucleotides: 10. The CDR3 bases are TGTGCCAGCAGTTATGGCCGGCACAGGGGCTCCTACGAGCAGTACTTC. Protein sequence: CASSYGRHRGSYEQYF.

In its sample, this clone was seen a few times. This chain connects TRBV29-1 to TRBJ1-1, with a weak D call TRBD1 (5 bases). The germline V gene encodes CDR1 SQVTM and CDR2 ANQGSEA. The CDR3 covers 14 residues. V was cut by 1 base and J by 0 bases, with 9 bases left in between. The CDR3 spells CSVEVQGLNTEAFF. DNA of the CDR3: TGCAGCGTTGAAGTCCAGGGCCTGAACACTGAAGCTTTCTTT.

CDR3 amino acids: CASDRGNEKLFF. CDR3 nucleotide sequence: TGTGCCAGCGATAGGGGGAATGAAAAACTGTTTTTT. The chain joins TRBV5-8 to TRBJ1-4; D perhaps matches TRBD1 (6 bases). The CDR3 covers 12 residues. V lost 7 bases to trimming and J lost 5 bases, with 9 bases between them. Germline V CDR1 and CDR2: SGHTS, YDEGEE.

This clone has more than one count but fewer than ten. The rearrangement uses TRBV6-1 and TRBJ2-7; 9 bases are shared with TRBD1. CDR1 is MNHNS, CDR2 SASEGT, per germline. This CDR3 has 14 residues. V shed 5 bases, J shed 4 bases, and the junction held 6 bases outside the gene matches. CDR3: CASSLGTGQYEQYF. In DNA form, the CDR3 reads TGTGCCAGCAGTTTAGGGACAGGGCAATACGAGCAGTACTTC.

The chain joins TRBV30 to TRBJ1-1, with 7 nucleotides matching TRBD1. Trimming at V came to 5 bases and at J to 0 bases, leaving 9 bases not matched to a gene. The CDR3 runs 15 residues. CDR1 and CDR2 from the germline V gene are GTSNPN and SVGIG (reference sequence). The DNA for the CDR3 is TGTGCCTGGGATCCGGGACAGCCAATGAACACTGAAGCTTTCTTT. Translated: CAWDPGQPMNTEAFF. The full variable domain, in which reference TRBV30 and TRBJ1-1 provide the parts outside the CDR3, is SQTIHQWPATLVQPVGSPLSLECTVEGTSNPNLYWYRQAAGRGLQLLFYSVGIGQISSEVPQNLSASRPQDRQFILSSKKLLLSDSGFYLCAWDPGQPMNTEAFFGQGTRLTVV.

This rearrangement joins TRBV20-1 to TRBJ1-2; TRBD1 matches 8 bases. J gave up 14 bases and V 3 bases, and 5 bases lay outside the gene matches. Germline assignment: CDR1 DFQATT and CDR2 SNEGSKA (reference sequence). This CDR3 is built from 10 residues. The DNA of the CDR3 is TGCAGTGCTAGGACAGGGGCCCCAACCTTC. Amino acid sequence: CSARTGAPTF.

The chain combines TRBV2 with TRBJ1-5, with TRBD1 matching 9 bases. Germline loops: CDR1 SNHLY, CDR2 FYNNEI. The CDR3 covers 16 residues. V was pared by 6 bases and J by 4 bases, with 10 bases of the junction left unmatched. The CDR3 region is CASRRVGTGFNQPQHF. CDR3 DNA sequence: TGTGCCAGCAGACGCGTCGGGACAGGGTTTAATCAGCCCCAGCATTTT.

The CDR3 DNA reads as TGCGCCAGCAGCCAAGATCCCCGACAGGCTCGACACGAGCAGTACTTC. Amino acids: CASSQDPRQARHEQYF. The chain has TRBV4-3 and TRBJ2-7; D might be TRBD1 (6 bases). CDR1 is LGHNA, CDR2 YSLEER, per germline. The V end was cut by 0 bases, the J end by 5 bases, with 17 bases between. CDR3 length: 16 residues.

The rearrangement joins TRBV7-9 to TRBJ1-5, with D uncertain. V lost 7 bases, J lost 4 bases, and 11 bases lay in between. This CDR3 spans 13 amino acids. Germline CDR1 SEHNR, CDR2 FQNEAQ (reference sequence). For the CDR3, the DNA is TGTGCCAGCACCGGGTCTGGGAATCAGCCCCAGCATTTT. It specifies CASTGSGNQPQHF.

The chain recombines TRBV6-5 with TRBJ1-3; D is unclear. Between the trimmed V and J ends, which lost 5 bases and 0 bases, there was a span of 8 bases. This CDR3 has 14 residues. The germline gives CDR1 MNHEY, CDR2 SVGAGI. The CDR3 nucleotides read TGTGCCAGCAGTGCGTCGAGCTCTGGAAACACCATATATTTT. Its protein is CASSASSSGNTIYF.

V gene TRBV10-3 combines with J gene TRBJ1-1; maybe TRBD1 (6 bases). Trimming took off 4 bases at V and 4 bases at J, with 13 bases between the two ends. CDR3 length equals 14 residues. From germline, CDR1 is ENHRY and CDR2 SYGVKD. CDR3 residues: CAISGGRMVTEAFF. The CDR3 nucleotides are TGTGCCATCAGTGGGGGGCGCATGGTCACTGAAGCTTTCTTT.

V is TRBV9 and J is TRBJ2-7, with D possibly TRBD1 on 5 matching bases. The V and J ends lost 0 bases and 2 bases respectively, with 15 bases between them. There are 16 residues in the CDR3. Germline CDR1 is SGDLS and CDR2 is YYNGEE. This CDR3 reads CASSVAPQGTTYEQYF. The CDR3 bases are TGTGCCAGCAGCGTAGCCCCGCAGGGTACTACCTACGAGCAGTACTTC. Using reference TRBV9 and TRBJ2-7 for the parts outside the CDR3, the full variable domain is DSGVTQTPKHLITATGQRVTLRCSPRSGDLSVYWYQQSLDQGLQFLIQYYNGEERAKGNILERFSAQQFPDLHSELNLSSLELGDSALYFCASSVAPQGTTYEQYFGPGTRLTVT.

V and J are TRBV7-9 and TRBJ2-1; D is perhaps TRBD2 (5 bases). The CDR3 sequence is 17 residues long. Germline assignment: CDR1 SEHNR and CDR2 FQNEAQ (reference sequence). V lost 5 bases and J lost 4, with 21 bases in between. CDR3 DNA: TGTGCCAGCAGCCCAGACGGACGGAGGATCGATTACAATGAGCAGTTCTTC. Its protein is CASSPDGRRIDYNEQFF.

The rearrangement joins TRBV6-1 to TRBJ1-2; D uncertain. The CDR3 has 14 residues. Germline values: CDR1 MNHNS, CDR2 SASEGT. Between the trimmed V and J ends, which lost 3 bases and 2 bases, there was a span of 10 bases. The CDR3 region is CASSDRAVNYGYTF. For the CDR3, the DNA is TGTGCCAGCAGTGATCGAGCGGTAAACTATGGCTACACCTTC.

The V and J genes are TRBV5-6 and TRBJ1-5, with 9 bases fitting TRBD1. The CDR3 consists of 17 residues. Losses at the gene ends were 3 bases for V and 6 bases for J; bases not matched to a gene: 13. Germline-derived CDR1 and CDR2 are SGHDT and YYEEEE. This CDR3 is CASSYRRDREKGQPQHF. Here the CDR3 DNA reads TGTGCCAGCAGCTACCGCCGGGACAGGGAAAAGGGTCAGCCCCAGCATTTT. Using reference TRBV5-6 and TRBJ1-5 for the parts outside the CDR3, the full variable domain is DAGVTQSPTHLIKTRGQQVTLRCSPKSGHDTVSWYQQALGQGPQFIFQYYEEEERQRGNFPDRFSGHQFPNYSSELNVNALLLGDSALYLCASSYRRDREKGQPQHFGDGTRLSIL.

In this sample, this clone turned up once. The V call is TRBV4-3, the J call TRBJ2-3, with TRBD2 matching 10 bases. CDR1 and CDR2 (germline): LGHNA, YSLEER. The CDR3 is 16 amino acids. V lost 4 bases and J lost 4; bases outside the gene matches: 8. DNA of the CDR3: TGCGCCAGCAGCCGCCTGGGACTAGCGCGGGCAGATACGCAGTATTTT. Residues: CASSRLGLARADTQYF.

This clone was seen only once. This chain uses TRBV19 with TRBJ1-5; a possible D gene is TRBD1 (6 bases). V was clipped by 4 bases and J by 5 bases, with 12 bases between them. Germline V lookup: CDR1 LNHDA, CDR2 SQIVND (reference sequence). The CDR3 covers 14 residues. As DNA, the CDR3 is TGTGCCAGTAGTACCGACAGGCTCGATCAGCCCCAGCATTTT. Protein product: CASSTDRLDQPQHF.

The chain couples TRBV6-5 to TRBJ2-3; 10 positions match TRBD1. J lost 2 bases, V lost 2 bases, and 4 bases had no gene match. This CDR3 is 16 amino acids long. Germline CDR1 MNHEY, CDR2 SVGAGI. The CDR3 DNA sequence: TGTGCCAGCAGTTACCACGGGACAGGGGTCACAGATACGCAGTATTTT. Translated: CASSYHGTGVTDTQYF.

The CDR3 reads CASSIDSKREAFF. For the CDR3, the DNA is TGCGCCAGCAGCATCGACAGCAAGCGTGAAGCTTTCTTT. V gene TRBV5-1 combines with J gene TRBJ1-1; tentatively, D is TRBD1 (5 bases). The germline V gene has CDR1 SGHRS and CDR2 YFSETQ. The V gene lost 4 bases and the J gene lost 7 bases, with 14 bases spanning the gap. This CDR3 comprises 13 residues.

The V and J genes are TRBV7-9 and TRBJ1-5, with D possibly matching TRBD1 (6 bases). Deletions cut 5 bases from V and 7 bases from J, with 24 bases between. This CDR3 comprises 17 residues. CDR1 is SEHNR and CDR2 is FQNEAQ in the germline V gene (reference sequence). The CDR3: CASSRSSGTQWGQPQHF. DNA for the CDR3: TGTGCCAGCAGCCGATCCTCCGGGACACAATGGGGGCAGCCCCAGCATTTT.

The chain uses TRBV5-1 and TRBJ2-5; 9 bases are a match to TRBD1. The DNA end lines up better with TRBJ2-7; the J call may be wrong. This CDR3 is 14 amino acids long. CDR1 SGHRS and CDR2 YFSETQ come from the germline V gene. Here the CDR3 reads CASSSGQGANEQYF. CDR3 DNA sequence: TGCGCCAGCAGCTCGGGACAGGGTGCCAACGAGCAGTACTTC.

V and J are TRBV2 and TRBJ2-3, with D perhaps TRBD2 (6 bases). CDR1 is SNHLY and CDR2 is FYNNEI in the germline V gene. CDR3 length: 15 residues. The germline V and J ends were trimmed by 2 bases and 3 bases, with 12 bases remaining between them. CDR3: CASSEMTSRTDTQYF. DNA for the CDR3: TGTGCCAGCAGTGAAATGACTAGTAGGACAGATACGCAGTATTTT.

V and J are TRBV5-4 and TRBJ2-3, with TRBD2 matching 8 bases. This CDR3 contains 13 residues. Trimming at V came to 5 bases and at J to 5 bases, leaving 4 bases not matched to a gene. Germline values: CDR1 SGHNT, CDR2 YYREEE (reference sequence). The CDR3, as DNA: TGTGCCAGCAGATCGGGGGGGGAAGATACGCAGTATTTT. As protein: CASRSGGEDTQYF.

This sequence joins TRBV29-1 and TRBJ1-1; D uncertain. This CDR3 spans 10 amino acids. Germline CDR1 SQVTM, CDR2 ANQGSEA. Between the trimmed V and J ends, which lost 7 bases and 3 bases, there was a span of 6 bases. The CDR3 loop is CSASHTEAFF. CDR3 nucleotide sequence: TGCAGCGCCTCCCACACTGAAGCTTTCTTT.

About this clone: Mismatch with germline at one junction end may stem from a read error. The chain couples TRBV19 to TRBJ1-5; TRBD1 aligns across 10 bases. The CDR3 contains 15 residues. Looked up from germline, CDR1 is LNHDA and CDR2 is SQIVND (reference sequence). This chain's CDR3 is CASSIIRTGGQLQHF. The CDR3 DNA reads as TGTGCCAGTAGTATCATCAGGACAGGGGGTCAGCTCCAGCATTTT.

This clone has only a few counts. The chain recombines TRBV2 with TRBJ2-7; the D gene is possibly TRBD2 (5 bases). Trimming shortened V by 11 bases and J by 7 bases, and 12 bases separated the two germline ends. This CDR3 is 10 amino acids long. CDR1 and CDR2 (germline): SNHLY, FYNNEI. The CDR3 nucleotides are TGTGCCGGAGGTGAGACTGAGCAGTACTTC. Translated: CAGGETEQYF.

This chain joins TRBV5-1 and TRBJ2-7, with 10 nucleotides matching TRBD1. The CDR3 spans 13 residues. Germline values: CDR1 SGHRS, CDR2 YFSETQ. V was clipped by 4 bases and J by 2 bases; unmatched bases: 0. The CDR3 DNA reads TGCGCCAGCAGCGGGACAGGGGCCTACGAGCAGTACTTC. This translates into CASSGTGAYEQYF.

The DNA for the CDR3 is TGTGCCAGCAGCATAGGGGGGGCTAATGAAAAACTGTTTTTT. The encoded protein is CASSIGGANEKLFF. This chain connects TRBV7-6 to TRBJ1-4, with D possibly being TRBD1 (6 bases). Germline loops: CDR1 SGHVS, CDR2 FNYEAQ. The CDR3 runs to 14 residues. V dropped 5 bases and J dropped 3 bases, with 10 bases sitting between them.